Following are 2 T cell receptor beta chains from one sample sequenced in a study of blood T cell repertoires in COVID-19. Clones were sequenced by immunoSEQ multiplex PCR, and TCRdb holds only the in-frame ones, with some missing. The data show about 500,000 clones, 87% seen once. The sample consisted of PBMCs or T cells enriched from blood (not recorded which). The origin of the receptors is a woman aged 18-29 years who had recovered from COVID-19.

The rearrangement links TRBV9 to TRBJ1-4; D ambiguous. V lost 0 bases and J 2 bases, leaving 11 bases between the germline ends. The CDR3 is made up of 16 amino acids. Germline CDR1 reads SGDLS; CDR2 reads YYNGEE. The CDR3 loop reads CASSVGSGGTNEKLFF. The CDR3 coding sequence is TGTGCCAGCAGCGTAGGGAGCGGAGGGACTAATGAAAAACTGTTTTTT.

The chain is built from TRBV6-5 and TRBJ1-4; 7 nucleotides agree with TRBD1. This CDR3 region has 13 residues. Trimming removed 8 bases from V and 8 bases from J; junction bases left unmatched: 8. Germline V gene sequence: CDR1 MNHEY, CDR2 SVGAGI. This CDR3 reads CASSGQVGEKLFF. The DNA for the CDR3 is TGTGCCAGCTCTGGACAGGTCGGGGAAAAACTGTTTTTT.